The 3 T cell receptor beta chains presented below share a single source sample, sequenced in a study of PD-L1 blockade in urothelial cancer. The method was immunoSEQ multiplex PCR; TCRdb's version includes in-frame clones alone and lacks a portion of them. The top ten clones hold approximately 8.3% of a sample with more than 35,000 clones, approximately 90% of them seen once. This material consisted of PBMCs, taken around atezolizumab (anti-PD-L1) treatment. The receptors originated from a man aged 65 to 85 with urothelial cancer.

The chain joins TRBV5-4 to TRBJ1-1; D might be TRBD1 (5 bases). This CDR3 has 15 amino acids. The V end lost 4 bases, the J end lost 0 bases, and 13 bases lay between the germline ends. Germline V CDR1 and CDR2: SGHNT, YYREEE (reference sequence). The CDR3 sequence: CASSPPGVMNTEAFF. In DNA, the CDR3 is TGTGCCAGCAGCCCCCCGGGGGTGATGAACACTGAAGCTTTCTTT.

This clone appeared a single time. The gene calls are TRBV7-3 and TRBJ2-5, with a weak D call TRBD2 (5 bases). Looked up from germline, CDR1 is SGHTA and CDR2 is FQGTGA. Deletions cut 5 bases from V and 3 bases from J, with 19 bases between. The CDR3 is 16 amino acids. As DNA, the CDR3 is TGTGCCAGCAGCACCGGCCGGAGCGAGGGTAAAGAGACCCAGTACTTC. It encodes CASSTGRSEGKETQYF.

The CDR3 loop is CASSLAGGTTGELFF. The CDR3 bases are TGTGCCAGCAGCTTAGCGGGAGGAACCACCGGGGAGCTGTTTTTT. V is TRBV5-4 and J is TRBJ2-2, with 9 bases aligning to TRBD2. J was trimmed by 4 bases and V by 2 bases; bases with no gene match: 3. This CDR3 has 15 residues. From germline, CDR1 is SGHNT and CDR2 YYREEE (reference sequence).